Presented here are 2 T cell receptor beta chains from one specimen sequenced in a study of blood T cell repertoires in COVID-19. Sequencing was performed with immunoSEQ multiplex PCR; in TCRdb, only in-frame clones are kept and a portion is missing. Of about 78,000 clones listed, roughly 89% are singletons. The sample consisted of peripheral blood. These receptors originate from a man between 45 and 60 years old with acute or convalescent COVID-19.

The V and J genes are TRBV19 and TRBJ1-6; D may be TRBD1 (5 bases). Germline V gene sequence: CDR1 LNHDA, CDR2 SQIVND (reference sequence). CDR3 length: 13 residues. Trimming took off 7 bases at V and 8 bases at J, with 12 bases between the two ends. The CDR3 region is CASTWGGDSPLHF. CDR3 nucleotides: TGTGCCAGTACCTGGGGGGGGGATTCACCCCTCCACTTT. Looking up the rest from reference TRBV19 and TRBJ1-6 gives the full variable domain: DGGITQSPKYLFRKEGQNVTLSCEQNLNHDAMYWYRQDPGQGLRLIYYSQIVNDFQKGDIAEGYSVSREKKESFPLTVTSAQKNPTAFYLCASTWGGDSPLHFGNGTRLTVT.

DNA for the CDR3: TGCGCCAGCAGTGGCCTGGGAGAGGAGCAGTACTTC. Its protein is CASSGLGEEQYF. This chain connects TRBV10-2 to TRBJ2-7; possibly TRBD2 for D (5 bases). The V gene's germline CDR1 is WSHSY and CDR2 SAAADI. The length of the CDR3 is 12 residues. Trimming took off 4 bases at V and 7 bases at J, with 11 bases between the two ends.